This TCR beta chain comes out of a study of T cell repertoires in cytomegalovirus infection. Findings and caveats of the study: Adding up the frequency of public TCR beta families identified people who carried CMV plus the relevant HLA.

The CDR3 spans 16 residues. The V end lost 2 bases, the J end lost 3 bases, and 14 bases lay between the germline ends. Germline V gene data show CDR1 as MDHEN and CDR2 as SYDVKM. The table lists this clonotype with a few counts. The antigen remains undetermined. TCRdb recomputed calls from the reads with MiXCR, one row per CDR3 protein. The table shows some 500,000 distinct CDR3 sequences, with about 33% occurring only once. The chain combines TRBV28 with TRBJ1-5, with a weak D call TRBD1 (5 bases). The sequence came from a human donor in good health (CMV status not recorded). Some clones in this sample may be carry-over from other donors' samples. The source was cultured PBMCs, collected from culture after CMV antigen stimulation. The CDR3 region is CASSLAAGEDNQPQHF. The CDR3 nucleotides read TGTGCCAGCAGTTTAGCAGCGGGGGAAGACAATCAGCCCCAGCATTTT. Drawing the rest from reference TRBV28 and TRBJ1-5, the complete variable domain is DVKVTQSSRYLVKRTGEKVFLECVQDMDHENMFWYRQDPGLGLRLIYFSYDVKMKEKGDIPEGYSVSREKKERFSLILESASTNQTSMYLCASSLAAGEDNQPQHFGDGTRLSIL.